These T cell receptor beta chains were read from a single sample in a study of T cells after yellow fever vaccination. MiXCR, applied by TCRdb to the 5' RACE reads, yields one record per CDR3 protein. The sample has 300,000 to 350,000 distinct CDR3 sequences, roughly 8.3% seen once. The material sequenced was PBMCs, taken 35 to 50 days after the first yellow fever vaccination. All receptors derive from a man aged 18 to 29 who received the YFV17D yellow fever vaccine. CDR3s include the opening cysteine and the closing phenylalanine or tryptophan. Fields, in order: clone size, D gene, J gene, V gene, CDR3 DNA, CDR3 protein. D genes are given only for firm matches. Rows may omit the clone size; those that give it use once, few, many or a size class.

abundance: many; d_gene: TRBD1; j_gene: TRBJ2-3; v_gene: TRBV6-4; CDR3nt: TGTGCCAGCAGTGACGGAGGGACAGGGGCAGATACGCAGTATTTT; CDR3aa: CASSDGGTGADTQYF
abundance: few; d_gene: TRBD1; j_gene: TRBJ2-5; v_gene: TRBV12-3/TRBV12-4; CDR3nt: TGTGCCAGCAGTTCCCTGCGACAGGGGCGTCAGGAGACCCAGTACTTC; CDR3aa: CASSSLRQGRQETQYF
abundance: few; d_gene: TRBD1; j_gene: TRBJ2-3; v_gene: TRBV6-5; CDR3nt: TGTGCCAGCAGTTACAGGGTGGGACAGGCGAGCACAGATACGCAGTATTTT; CDR3aa: CASSYRVGQASTDTQYF
abundance: .; d_gene: .; j_gene: TRBJ1-5; v_gene: TRBV7-2; CDR3nt: TGTGCCAGCAGCACCCTAGGGGGTAGCAATCAGCCCCAGCATTTT; CDR3aa: CASSTLGGSNQPQHF
abundance: .; d_gene: .; j_gene: TRBJ2-3; v_gene: TRBV19; CDR3nt: TGTGCCTCCCGGTCTGGGGGAGGCACAGATACGCAGTATTTT; CDR3aa: CASRSGGGTDTQYF
abundance: .; d_gene: TRBD2; j_gene: TRBJ2-3; v_gene: TRBV5-1; CDR3nt: TGCGCCAGCAGCTTGGCGGGGGGGAGCCCAGATACGCAGTATTTT; CDR3aa: CASSLAGGSPDTQYF
abundance: .; d_gene: .; j_gene: TRBJ2-1; v_gene: TRBV11-2; CDR3nt: TGTGCCAGCAGCTTAAGGGACTTGCGGGCCAGCTCCTACAATGAGCAGTTCTTC; CDR3aa: CASSLRDLRASSYNEQFF
abundance: few; d_gene: TRBD1; j_gene: TRBJ1-1; v_gene: TRBV28; CDR3nt: TGTGCCAGCAGTCGGTACAGGGGGGACACTGAAGCTTTCTTT; CDR3aa: CASSRYRGDTEAFF
abundance: few; d_gene: .; j_gene: TRBJ1-1; v_gene: TRBV7-9; CDR3nt: TGTGCCAGCAGCCCGGAAAGAAAATCGACTGAAGCTTTCTTT; CDR3aa: CASSPERKSTEAFF
abundance: many; d_gene: .; j_gene: TRBJ2-7; v_gene: TRBV7-9; CDR3nt: TGTGCCAGCAGCCCTCCCCCTCAGACAGAAGGACTCCTGGAGCAGTACTTC; CDR3aa: CASSPPPQTEGLLEQYF
abundance: many; d_gene: .; j_gene: TRBJ2-5; v_gene: TRBV18; CDR3nt: TGTGCCAGCTCACCTCCACCGGGCCGAGGGTTTGTGGGGTACCAAGAGACCCAGTACTTC; CDR3aa: CASSPPPGRGFVGYQETQYF
abundance: few; d_gene: TRBD1; j_gene: TRBJ1-5; v_gene: TRBV4-1; CDR3nt: TGCGCCAGCAGCCTAACCCAGGGGGCTGGGCAGCCCCAGCATTTT; CDR3aa: CASSLTQGAGQPQHF
abundance: few; d_gene: TRBD1; j_gene: TRBJ2-2; v_gene: TRBV15; CDR3nt: TGTGCCACCAGCGTAAAGACAGGGCACACCGGGGAGCTGTTTTTT; CDR3aa: CATSVKTGHTGELFF
abundance: few; d_gene: .; j_gene: TRBJ1-3; v_gene: TRBV3-1; CDR3nt: TGTGCCAGCACCAAAACCTTCGGGGGTACTGGAAACACCATATATTTT; CDR3aa: CASTKTFGGTGNTIYF
abundance: few; d_gene: TRBD1; j_gene: TRBJ1-1; v_gene: TRBV10-3; CDR3nt: TGTGCCGTCGCGACAGGGGAAAACACTGAAGCTTTCTTT; CDR3aa: CAVATGENTEAFF
abundance: .; d_gene: TRBD2; j_gene: TRBJ2-3; v_gene: TRBV11-2; CDR3nt: TGTGCCAGCAGCCCAGAGGCAGTAGCGGGGGGGCCGAGTGAAAATACGCAGTATTTT; CDR3aa: CASSPEAVAGGPSENTQYF
abundance: .; d_gene: .; j_gene: TRBJ1-5; v_gene: TRBV10-3; CDR3nt: TGTGCCATCAGTGAGGGGACTAATCAGCCCCAGCATTTT; CDR3aa: CAISEGTNQPQHF
abundance: many; d_gene: .; j_gene: TRBJ1-1; v_gene: TRBV5-1; CDR3nt: TGCGCCAGCAGCTTTGGACCGACCGAAGCTTTCTTT; CDR3aa: CASSFGPTEAFF
abundance: .; d_gene: .; j_gene: TRBJ2-6; v_gene: TRBV20-1; CDR3nt: TGCAGTGCTAGCGGCAGGGCGAATGTCTCTGGGGCCAACGTCCTGACTTTC; CDR3aa: CSASGRANVSGANVLTF
abundance: .; d_gene: .; j_gene: TRBJ2-2; v_gene: TRBV7-8; CDR3nt: TGTGCCAGCAGCTTTGGGGGGGGGCAGGGGTACGCCGGGGAGCTGTTTTTT; CDR3aa: CASSFGGGQGYAGELFF
abundance: few; d_gene: TRBD2; j_gene: TRBJ2-3; v_gene: TRBV5-4; CDR3nt: TGTGCCAGCAGCTTCTTGACTAGCGGGGGGGTGGATACGCAGTATTTT; CDR3aa: CASSFLTSGGVDTQYF
abundance: few; d_gene: .; j_gene: TRBJ2-3; v_gene: TRBV20-1; CDR3nt: TGCAGTGCTAGAGATCAGGGACCACCAGATACGCAGTATTTT; CDR3aa: CSARDQGPPDTQYF
abundance: many; d_gene: TRBD1; j_gene: TRBJ2-3; v_gene: TRBV9; CDR3nt: TGTGCCTCCAGTCGGGACAGGCCCACAGATACGCAGTATTTT; CDR3aa: CASSRDRPTDTQYF
abundance: .; d_gene: TRBD2; j_gene: TRBJ2-2; v_gene: TRBV12-3/TRBV12-4; CDR3nt: TGTGCCTTCAGTCCCGGTGGTAGCGGGGGCTCGAACACCGGGGAGCTGTTTTTT; CDR3aa: CAFSPGGSGGSNTGELFF
abundance: .; d_gene: TRBD1; j_gene: TRBJ1-2; v_gene: TRBV4-1; CDR3nt: TGCGCCAGCAGCCCACAGGGGGGGAATTATGGCTACACCTTC; CDR3aa: CASSPQGGNYGYTF
abundance: few; d_gene: TRBD1; j_gene: TRBJ1-2; v_gene: TRBV5-8; CDR3nt: TGTGCCAGCAGCCGTGACAGGGGGCTTGGCTACACCTTC; CDR3aa: CASSRDRGLGYTF
abundance: few; d_gene: TRBD1; j_gene: TRBJ1-6; v_gene: TRBV20-1; CDR3nt: TGCAGTGCTTTACCATGGGACAGGGGAGTATCTTCACCCCTCCACTTT; CDR3aa: CSALPWDRGVSSPLHF
abundance: .; d_gene: .; j_gene: TRBJ2-6; v_gene: TRBV30; CDR3nt: TGTGCCTGGAGTGTACCTCTGAGCAGGAGGGCTGGGGCCAACGTCCTGACTTTC; CDR3aa: CAWSVPLSRRAGANVLTF
abundance: many; d_gene: TRBD2; j_gene: TRBJ2-3; v_gene: TRBV27; CDR3nt: TGTGCCAGCAGTCCCTTAGCGGGGGGGCGTACGCAGTATTTT; CDR3aa: CASSPLAGGRTQYF
abundance: .; d_gene: TRBD2; j_gene: TRBJ2-3; v_gene: TRBV6-1; CDR3nt: TGTGCCAGTTTTTCCGGGGGGAGCGCAGATACGCAGTATTTT; CDR3aa: CASFSGGSADTQYF
abundance: few; d_gene: .; j_gene: TRBJ1-1; v_gene: TRBV20-1; CDR3nt: TGCAGTGCTAAGACCGGGGCTCTTGTGTATGAAGCTTTCTTT; CDR3aa: CSAKTGALVYEAFF
abundance: .; d_gene: TRBD1; j_gene: TRBJ1-5; v_gene: TRBV20-1; CDR3nt: TGCAGTGCTAGATTAGGACAGGGCCTCAATCAGCCCCAGCATTTT; CDR3aa: CSARLGQGLNQPQHF
abundance: .; d_gene: TRBD1; j_gene: TRBJ2-7; v_gene: TRBV6-5; CDR3nt: TGTGCCAGCAGTTCCCACTCCGGGACAGGGGACGAGCAGTACTTC; CDR3aa: CASSSHSGTGDEQYF
abundance: .; d_gene: TRBD1; j_gene: TRBJ2-7; v_gene: TRBV10-3; CDR3nt: TGTGCCATCAGGAACCCGAGGGACAGCTCCTACGAGCAGTACTTC; CDR3aa: CAIRNPRDSSYEQYF
abundance: .; d_gene: .; j_gene: TRBJ1-2; v_gene: TRBV4-2; CDR3nt: TGTGCCAGCAGCCACATGGACAGTGACGGCTACACCTTC; CDR3aa: CASSHMDSDGYTF
abundance: .; d_gene: TRBD2; j_gene: TRBJ2-5; v_gene: TRBV12-3/TRBV12-4; CDR3nt: TGTGCCAGCTTAAACGGGGGGGCCGGACAGACCCAGTACTTC; CDR3aa: CASLNGGAGQTQYF
abundance: .; d_gene: .; j_gene: TRBJ2-6; v_gene: TRBV12-5; CDR3nt: TGTGCTAGTGCTCCCTCTGGGGCCAACGTCCTGACTTTC; CDR3aa: CASAPSGANVLTF
abundance: .; d_gene: .; j_gene: TRBJ1-2; v_gene: TRBV4-1; CDR3nt: TGCGCCAGCAGCCGAGACAGGACCTATGGCTACACCTTC; CDR3aa: CASSRDRTYGYTF
abundance: .; d_gene: .; j_gene: TRBJ1-2; v_gene: TRBV29-1; CDR3nt: TGCAGCGTTGCTACATCGCAATGGGGGGCCTCCTATGGCTACACCTTC; CDR3aa: CSVATSQWGASYGYTF
abundance: .; d_gene: TRBD1; j_gene: TRBJ2-5; v_gene: TRBV20-1; CDR3nt: TGCAGTGCTAGGGGGACAGGGGCAAACCGGACCCAAGAGACCCAGTACTTC; CDR3aa: CSARGTGANRTQETQYF
abundance: few; d_gene: TRBD1; j_gene: TRBJ2-5; v_gene: TRBV6-5; CDR3nt: TGTGCCAGCAGTTACTCGATCGGCGGACAGGGGTTAGTTAAAGAGACCCAGTACTTC; CDR3aa: CASSYSIGGQGLVKETQYF
abundance: .; d_gene: .; j_gene: TRBJ2-5; v_gene: TRBV29-1; CDR3nt: TGCAGCGTTGATCCAGCGCCAGAGACCCAGTACTTC; CDR3aa: CSVDPAPETQYF
abundance: .; d_gene: .; j_gene: TRBJ2-3; v_gene: TRBV20-1; CDR3nt: TGCAGTGCAAGATACAGGCCCGACGTCGATACGCAGTATTTT; CDR3aa: CSARYRPDVDTQYF
abundance: many; d_gene: .; j_gene: TRBJ1-1; v_gene: TRBV5-6; CDR3nt: TGTGCCAGCACCCTTTATAGCGTTAGGACTGAAGCTTTCTTT; CDR3aa: CASTLYSVRTEAFF
abundance: .; d_gene: .; j_gene: TRBJ2-2; v_gene: TRBV12-3/TRBV12-4; CDR3nt: TGTGCCAGCAGTTTCGCCGGGGGGACAGTGAACACCGGGGAGCTGTTTTTT; CDR3aa: CASSFAGGTVNTGELFF
abundance: few; d_gene: TRBD2; j_gene: TRBJ2-3; v_gene: TRBV5-1; CDR3nt: TGCGCCAGCAGCTTGGAGCCCCTCCGCGGGGGGCTCCGCACAGATACGCAGTATTTT; CDR3aa: CASSLEPLRGGLRTDTQYF
abundance: .; d_gene: TRBD1; j_gene: TRBJ1-2; v_gene: TRBV12-3/TRBV12-4; CDR3nt: TGTGCCAGCAGTCGCGGGACAGGATACTATGGCTACACCTTC; CDR3aa: CASSRGTGYYGYTF
abundance: .; d_gene: .; j_gene: TRBJ1-5; v_gene: TRBV11-2; CDR3nt: TGTGCCAGCAGCTTAGATTCCAGGGTCAATCAGCCCCAGCATTTT; CDR3aa: CASSLDSRVNQPQHF
abundance: few; d_gene: .; j_gene: TRBJ2-5; v_gene: TRBV7-2; CDR3nt: TGTGCCAGCAGCTTAGCGCCCCGGGGGGCCGTCAAGACCCAGTACTTC; CDR3aa: CASSLAPRGAVKTQYF
abundance: .; d_gene: .; j_gene: TRBJ2-2; v_gene: TRBV5-1; CDR3nt: TGCGCCAGCAGCTTACAGGGAGTCGAAGGGACCGGGGAGCTGTTTTTT; CDR3aa: CASSLQGVEGTGELFF
abundance: .; d_gene: .; j_gene: TRBJ2-2; v_gene: TRBV5-1; CDR3nt: TGCGCCAGCAGCGTGGCAGGGACGGACACCGGGGAGCTGTTTTTT; CDR3aa: CASSVAGTDTGELFF
abundance: few; d_gene: TRBD2; j_gene: TRBJ2-3; v_gene: TRBV5-1; CDR3nt: TGCGCCAGCAGCTTGGGGGCGGGGGTCACAGATACGCAGTATTTT; CDR3aa: CASSLGAGVTDTQYF
abundance: .; d_gene: .; j_gene: TRBJ1-1; v_gene: TRBV29-1; CDR3nt: TGCAGCGTTGAAGCGCGGGGGTTAGGCACTGAAGCTTTCTTT; CDR3aa: CSVEARGLGTEAFF
abundance: .; d_gene: TRBD2; j_gene: TRBJ2-1; v_gene: TRBV12-3/TRBV12-4; CDR3nt: TGTGCCAGCACCTCGGGGGGGCGAGGGTTCTTC; CDR3aa: CASTSGGRGFF